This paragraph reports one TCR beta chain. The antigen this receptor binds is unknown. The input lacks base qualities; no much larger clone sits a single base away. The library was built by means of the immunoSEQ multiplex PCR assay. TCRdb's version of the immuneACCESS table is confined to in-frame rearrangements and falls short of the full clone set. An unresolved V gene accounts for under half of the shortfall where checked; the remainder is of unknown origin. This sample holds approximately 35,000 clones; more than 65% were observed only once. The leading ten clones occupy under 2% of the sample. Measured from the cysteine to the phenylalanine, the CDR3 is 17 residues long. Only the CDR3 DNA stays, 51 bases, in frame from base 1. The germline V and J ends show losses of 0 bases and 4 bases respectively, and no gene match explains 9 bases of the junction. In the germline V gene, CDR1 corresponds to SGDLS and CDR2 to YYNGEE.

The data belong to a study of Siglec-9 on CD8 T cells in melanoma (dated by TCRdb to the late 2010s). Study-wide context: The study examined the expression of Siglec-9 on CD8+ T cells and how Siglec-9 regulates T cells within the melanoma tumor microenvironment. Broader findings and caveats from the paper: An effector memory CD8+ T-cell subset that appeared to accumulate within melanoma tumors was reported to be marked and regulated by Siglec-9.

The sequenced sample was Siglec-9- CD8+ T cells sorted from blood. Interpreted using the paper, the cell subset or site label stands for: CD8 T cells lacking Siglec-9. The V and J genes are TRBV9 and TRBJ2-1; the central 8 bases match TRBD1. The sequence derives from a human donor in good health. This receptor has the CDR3 CASSVATGTGGYNEQFF. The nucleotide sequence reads TGTGCCAGCAGCGTAGCGACCGGGACAGGTGGGTACAATGAGCAGTTCTTC.